One and the same sample provided the 26 T cell receptor beta chains below, sequenced in a study of regulatory T cells in long-lasting Graves disease. The TCR beta library used iRepertoire HTBI primers with Arm-PCR amplification of CDR3. One entry per CDR3 protein results from TCRdb running MiXCR on the multiplex PCR reads. The table shows 350,000 to 500,000 distinct CDR3 sequences, with less than 20% occurring only once. Time point in this sample: newly diagnosed GD, antithyroid drugs for less than 3 months. The authors made the TCR library using RNA they extracted from PBMCs. The sample was also reused in another study, on T cells in Graves' hyperthyroidism and ophthalmopathy.

The sample consisted of peripheral blood mononuclear cells (PBMCs), taken at new diagnosis, from a patient treated with antithyroid drugs. The receptor source for this set is a young woman with Graves disease.

At least ten counts were recorded for this clonotype. The CDR3, as DNA: TGTGCCAGCAGCCCGGATGTGACCGATCAAGAGACCCAGTACTTC. Translated: CASSPDVTDQETQYF. The chain couples TRBV11-2 to TRBJ2-5; D is unclear. V shed 5 bases and J shed 2 bases, with 15 bases lying between them. The CDR3 length is 15 residues. In germline, CDR1 is SGHAT, CDR2 FQNNGV. Combining the CDR3 with reference TRBV11-2 and TRBJ2-5 gives the whole variable domain EAGVAQSPRYKIIEKRQSVAFWCNPISGHATLYWYQQILGQGPKLLIQFQNNGVVDDSQLPKDRFSAERLKGVDSTLKIQPAKLEDSAVYLCASSPDVTDQETQYFGPGTRLLVL.

The table lists this clonotype with many counts. The chain recombines TRBV11-2 with TRBJ2-3; the D gene is possibly TRBD1 (5 bases). V dropped 0 bases and J dropped 6 bases, with 7 bases sitting between them. The CDR3 covers 13 residues. Germline V gene data show CDR1 as SGHAT and CDR2 as FQNNGV. Written as DNA, the CDR3 is TGTGCCAGCAGCTTAGAGGGGCCCGATACGCAGTATTTT. This translates into CASSLEGPDTQYF. The variable domain in full, with the rest retrieved from reference TRBV11-2 and TRBJ2-3, is EAGVAQSPRYKIIEKRQSVAFWCNPISGHATLYWYQQILGQGPKLLIQFQNNGVVDDSQLPKDRFSAERLKGVDSTLKIQPAKLEDSAVYLCASSLEGPDTQYFGPGTRLTVL.

This clonotype was counted only a few times. V usage is TRBV7-3 and J usage is TRBJ2-1; D is undetermined. The CDR3 consists of 15 residues. V dropped 2 bases and J dropped 0 bases, with 8 bases sitting between them. Germline V CDR1 and CDR2: SGHTA, FQGTGA. This CDR3 is CASSLRSSSYNEQFF. In DNA, the CDR3 is TGTGCCAGCAGCTTACGGAGTAGCTCCTACAATGAGCAGTTCTTC.

The chain employs TRBV18 and TRBJ1-2, with D unresolved. Germline lookup yields CDR1 KGHSH and CDR2 LQKENI. V lost 2 bases to trimming and J lost 1 base, with 8 bases between them. CDR3 length: 14 residues. The CDR3 region is CASSPTTSNYGYTF. The CDR3 region has the DNA TGTGCCAGCTCACCAACGACAAGTAACTATGGCTACACCTTC.

There are many counts of this clonotype. The chain carries TRBV3-1 and TRBJ2-1, with 9 bases identical to TRBD1. Germline assignment: CDR1 LGHDT and CDR2 YNNKEL (reference sequence). The CDR3 loop spans 15 amino acids. V was pared by 6 bases and J by 5 bases, with 8 bases of the junction left unmatched. In DNA, the CDR3 is TGTGCCAGCAGTCCCGGGACAGGGTCCAACAATGAGCAGTTCTTC. Protein sequence: CASSPGTGSNNEQFF.

The chain employs TRBV5-1 and TRBJ2-2; 10 bases are shared with TRBD2. The CDR3 totals 18 residues. The V gene's germline CDR1 is SGHRS and CDR2 YFSETQ. The J segment lost 4 bases and the V segment lost 2 bases, leaving 11 bases of the junction unmatched. The CDR3: CASSLFLAGVRSTGELFF. DNA for the CDR3: TGCGCCAGCAGCTTATTCCTAGCGGGAGTGAGGTCCACCGGGGAGCTGTTTTTT.

The sample holds a few counts of this clonotype. The chain combines TRBV27 with TRBJ2-1; D call uncertain. The CDR3 runs 15 residues. CDR1 and CDR2 from the germline V gene are MNHEY and SMNVEV (reference sequence). V dropped 6 bases and J dropped 0 bases, with 12 bases sitting between them. This chain's CDR3 is CASRLGLSSYNEQFF. The CDR3 coding sequence is TGTGCCAGCAGACTCGGGCTTAGCTCCTACAATGAGCAGTTCTTC.

This clonotype has at least ten counts. At one of its ends the junction is not consistent with the germline gene, which may arise from a read error. The chain recombines TRBV28 with TRBJ2-2; D possibly corresponds to TRBD1 (6 bases). CDR3 length equals 13 residues. Germline CDR1 reads MDHEN; CDR2 reads SYDVKM. The CDR3 here is CASSLTGSGELFF. The CDR3 nucleotides are TGCGCCAGCAGCCTAACAGGGTCCGGGGAGCTGTTTTTT.

The chain joins TRBV29-1 to TRBJ1-2; D is unclear. The CDR3 runs to 14 residues. Trimming stripped 4 bases from V and 5 bases from J, with 17 bases between. CDR1 and CDR2 (germline): SQVTM, ANQGSEA. CDR3 sequence: CSVGLTPARYGYTF. In DNA, the CDR3 is TGCAGCGTTGGACTGACGCCGGCGAGGTATGGCTACACCTTC. The whole variable domain, filled in from reference TRBV29-1 and TRBJ1-2, reads SAVISQKPSRDICQRGTSLTIQCQVDSQVTMMFWYRQQPGQSLTLIATANQGSEATYESGFVIDKFPISRPNLTFSTLTVSNMSPEDSSIYLCSVGLTPARYGYTFGSGTRLTVV.

To note about this clonotype: This may arise from a read error, as a much more abundant clone is one base away. The genes are TRBV11-3 and TRBJ2-2; possibly TRBD2 for D (6 bases). V lost 5 bases and J 1 base, leaving 11 bases between the germline ends. This CDR3 spans 15 amino acids. Germline V gene lookup returns CDR1 SGHNT and CDR2 YENEEA. The CDR3 reads CASSRLVGNTGELFF. The DNA of the CDR3 is TGTGCCAGCAGCCGACTAGTGGGGAACACCGGGGAGCTGTTTTTT.

Here the CDR3 DNA reads TGTGCCAGCAGTTTCGGGTATTCTTACGAGCAGTACTTC. Its translation: CASSFGYSYEQYF. The genes are TRBV27 and TRBJ2-7; D unresolved. Germline V lookup: CDR1 MNHEY, CDR2 SMNVEV (reference sequence). Trimming removed 3 bases from V and 4 bases from J, with 10 bases in between. This CDR3 comprises 13 residues.

This clonotype was observed a handful of times. The chain couples TRBV4-3 to TRBJ1-3, with TRBD1 as a possible D gene (5 bases). The CDR3 contains 17 residues. Trimming removed 0 bases from V and 4 bases from J, with 16 bases in between. Germline CDR1 LGHNA, CDR2 YSLEER. The CDR3 DNA is TGCGCCAGCAGCCAAGATCGGGCGGCAGGGTACGGAAACACCATATATTTT. Its protein is CASSQDRAAGYGNTIYF.

This clonotype came up many times. The V call is TRBV28, the J call TRBJ1-4; TRBD1 agrees at 9 bases. CDR1 and CDR2 (germline): MDHEN, SYDVKM. This CDR3 has 14 residues. After removal of 6 bases from V and 7 bases from J, the junction contained 6 bases not matched to a gene. The CDR3 coding sequence is TGTGCCAGCAGCAGGGACAGGGTTGGTGAAAAACTGTTTTTT. This codes for CASSRDRVGEKLFF.

This clonotype was recorded once. A read error may be the cause here, since a much bigger clone is one base away. The genes are TRBV7-3 and TRBJ2-3; 7 bases match TRBD1. CDR1 and CDR2 from the germline V gene are SGHTA and FQGTGA. The length of the CDR3 is 14 residues. The CDR3 is CASSRDSRTDMQYF. CDR3 nucleotides: TGTGCCAGCAGCCGGGACAGCCGCACAGATATGCAGTATTTT.

This clonotype was recorded at least ten times. V and J are TRBV27 and TRBJ1-1, with 7 bases that match TRBD1. The germline V gene has CDR1 MNHEY and CDR2 SMNVEV (reference sequence). This CDR3 has 14 amino acids. V was clipped by 6 bases and J by 0 bases; unmatched bases: 4. For the CDR3, the DNA is TGTGCCAGCAGACCAGGGGGGATGAACACTGAAGCTTTCTTT. Translated, it gives CASRPGGMNTEAFF.

The gene calls are TRBV7-8 and TRBJ2-7; possible D gene TRBD1, 5 bases. CDR3 size: 13 residues. The ends were cut back, 3 bases at V and 7 bases at J, with 13 bases in the middle. Germline values: CDR1 SGHVS, CDR2 FQNEAQ. CDR3 amino acids: CASSFVGAGEQYF. CDR3 coding DNA: TGTGCCAGCAGCTTCGTAGGGGCCGGGGAGCAGTACTTC.

This clonotype was seen more than once but under ten times. The V gene is TRBV10-3, the J gene TRBJ2-1; TRBD1 aligns across 7 bases. The CDR3 is 16 residues long. Germline-derived CDR1 and CDR2 are ENHRY and SYGVKD. V shed 4 bases and J 0 bases; nucleotides not matched to a gene: 6. CDR3 sequence (DNA): TGTGCCATCAGTGGCCTAACAGGGGACTCCTACAATGAGCAGTTCTTC. This gives the protein CAISGLTGDSYNEQFF.

The J gene is TRBJ1-1, the V gene TRBV27; the match to TRBD1 covers 7 bases. CDR1 is MNHEY and CDR2 is SMNVEV in the germline V gene (reference sequence). The CDR3 is 14 amino acids. V shed 4 bases and J 6 bases; nucleotides not matched to a gene: 8. Here the CDR3 reads CASSSGTVFSEAFF. The DNA of the CDR3 is TGTGCCAGCAGTTCCGGGACAGTCTTCTCTGAAGCTTTCTTT.

This clonotype appeared many times. The chain uses TRBV2 and TRBJ2-1; D possibly matches TRBD1 or TRBD2 (6 bases each). Germline-derived CDR1 and CDR2 are SNHLY and FYNNEI. This CDR3 contains 15 residues. The ends were cut back, 6 bases at V and 8 bases at J, with 20 bases in the middle. CDR3 residues: CASRGGKTGFDEQFF. CDR3 bases: TGTGCCAGCAGGGGGGGAAAAACAGGGTTCGATGAGCAGTTCTTC.

This clonotype was found many times. The rearrangement links TRBV20-1 to TRBJ2-5, with a tentative D call TRBD1 (6 bases). This CDR3 spans 12 amino acids. Trimming took off 3 bases at V and 4 bases at J, with 9 bases between the two ends. Germline V gene sequence: CDR1 DFQATT, CDR2 SNEGSKA (reference sequence). The CDR3 coding sequence is TGCAGTGCTAGCAAGGACAGAGAGACCCAGTACTTC. Translating it yields CSASKDRETQYF.

This rearrangement joins TRBV11-3 to TRBJ2-4; 7 nucleotides match TRBD2. J was trimmed by 3 bases and V by 1 base; bases with no gene match: 3. The CDR3 has 15 amino acids. Looked up from germline, CDR1 is SGHNT and CDR2 is YENEEA. The chain's CDR3 is CASSLGGGGKNIQYF. CDR3 sequence (DNA): TGTGCCAGCAGCTTAGGGGGCGGGGGCAAAAACATTCAGTACTTC. Full variable domain (remainder filled in from reference TRBV11-3 and TRBJ2-4): EAGVVQSPRYKIIEKKQPVAFWCNPISGHNTLYWYLQNLGQGPELLIRYENEEAVDDSQLPKDRFSAERLKGVDSTLKIQPAELGDSAVYLCASSLGGGGKNIQYFGAGTRLSVL.

This clonotype appeared a few times. This rearrangement joins TRBV29-1 to TRBJ2-3, with TRBD2 identical over 14 bases. The junction had 12 bases not matched to a gene; V was cut back by 7 bases and J by 6 bases. This CDR3 region has 16 residues. Germline V gene lookup returns CDR1 SQVTM and CDR2 ANQGSEA. The CDR3 sequence is CSGGGGLAGDLDTQYF. The CDR3 nucleotides read TGCAGCGGTGGGGGGGGACTAGCGGGAGATCTTGATACGCAGTATTTT.

This chain links TRBV11-2 with TRBJ2-5, with TRBD2 as a possible D gene (6 bases). Trimming took 5 bases from V and 5 from J, leaving 15 bases between them. CDR1 is SGHAT, CDR2 FQNNGV, per germline. This CDR3 is built from 14 residues. In nucleotides, the CDR3 is TGTGCCAGCAGCCCCCGACCGGGGAGGGAGACCCAGTACTTC. Residues: CASSPRPGRETQYF.

This chain joins TRBV6-4 and TRBJ2-6; D ambiguous. This CDR3 contains 14 residues. V lost 2 bases to trimming and J lost 2 bases, with 4 bases between them. CDR1 is MRHNA, CDR2 SNTAGT, per germline. Here the CDR3 reads CASSDVAGANVLTF. DNA for the CDR3: TGTGCCAGCAGTGACGTGGCTGGGGCCAACGTCCTGACTTTC.

Only a few counts were recorded for this clonotype. The J gene is TRBJ1-1, the V gene TRBV12-5, with D unresolved. Germline V gene data show CDR1 as LGHNT and CDR2 as FRNRAP. The CDR3 has 12 residues. V lost 6 bases and J 4 bases, leaving 9 bases between the germline ends. CDR3 loop: CASGPGGTEAFF. The CDR3 nucleotides are TGTGCTAGTGGCCCCGGAGGCACTGAAGCTTTCTTT.

This clonotype turned up a few times. This chain connects TRBV7-2 to TRBJ2-7; D call uncertain. Germline lookup yields CDR1 SGHTA and CDR2 FQGNSA. The CDR3 loop spans 13 amino acids. Trimming removed 4 bases from V and 2 bases from J, with 9 bases in between. CDR3 nucleotides: TGTGCCAGCAGCTCAACCTCCGCCTACGAGCAGTACTTC. Its translation is CASSSTSAYEQYF.